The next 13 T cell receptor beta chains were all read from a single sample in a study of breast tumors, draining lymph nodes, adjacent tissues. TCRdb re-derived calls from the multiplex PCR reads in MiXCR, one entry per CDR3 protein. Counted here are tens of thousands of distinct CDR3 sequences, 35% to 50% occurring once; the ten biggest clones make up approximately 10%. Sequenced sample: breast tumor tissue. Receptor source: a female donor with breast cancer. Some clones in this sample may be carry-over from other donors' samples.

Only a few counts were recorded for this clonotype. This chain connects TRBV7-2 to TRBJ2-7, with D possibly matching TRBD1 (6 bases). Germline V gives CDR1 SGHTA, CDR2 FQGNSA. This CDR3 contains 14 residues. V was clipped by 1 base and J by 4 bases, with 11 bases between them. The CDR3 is CASSLGQGWYEQYF. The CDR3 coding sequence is TGTGCCAGCAGCTTAGGTCAGGGGTGGTACGAGCAGTACTTC.

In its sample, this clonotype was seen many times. This CDR3 is CASSLATGGTTDTQYF. DNA for the CDR3: TGTGCCAGCAGCTTAGCGACGGGAGGGACCACAGATACGCAGTATTTT. The chain uses TRBV7-2 and TRBJ2-3; TRBD2 matches 8 bases. Germline V lookup: CDR1 SGHTA, CDR2 FQGNSA. J lost 2 bases, V lost 0 bases, and 4 bases had no gene match. The CDR3 length is 16 residues.

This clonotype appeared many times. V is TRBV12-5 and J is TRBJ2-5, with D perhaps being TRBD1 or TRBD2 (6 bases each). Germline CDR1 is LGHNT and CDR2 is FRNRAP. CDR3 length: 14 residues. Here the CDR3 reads CAGLGGRDQETQYF. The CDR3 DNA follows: TGTGCGGGGCTCGGGGGCCGTGACCAAGAGACCCAGTACTTC.

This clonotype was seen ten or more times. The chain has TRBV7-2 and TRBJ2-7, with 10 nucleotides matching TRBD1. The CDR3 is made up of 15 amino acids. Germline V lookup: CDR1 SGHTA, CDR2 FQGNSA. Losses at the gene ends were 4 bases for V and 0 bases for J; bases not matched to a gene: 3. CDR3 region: CASSSGQGRSYEQYF. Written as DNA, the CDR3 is TGTGCCAGCAGCTCGGGACAGGGGCGCTCCTACGAGCAGTACTTC.

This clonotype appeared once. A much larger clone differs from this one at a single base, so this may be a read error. The CDR3 spells CASSAVNTEASF. CDR3 coding DNA: TGCGCCAGCAGCGCGGTGAACACTGAAGCTTCCTTT. The chain combines TRBV5-1 with TRBJ1-1; D not resolved. This CDR3 has 12 residues. In germline, CDR1 is SGHRS, CDR2 YFSETQ.

DNA for the CDR3: TGTGCCAGCAGCCACCTGGCGGGAGGGAGGTCCTACGAGCAGTACTTC. Translating it yields CASSHLAGGRSYEQYF. The chain combines TRBV5-4 with TRBJ2-7; 9 nucleotides line up with TRBD2. J was trimmed by 1 base and V by 4 bases; bases with no gene match: 9. The CDR3 sequence is 16 residues long. CDR1 SGHNT and CDR2 YYREEE come from the germline V gene (reference sequence).

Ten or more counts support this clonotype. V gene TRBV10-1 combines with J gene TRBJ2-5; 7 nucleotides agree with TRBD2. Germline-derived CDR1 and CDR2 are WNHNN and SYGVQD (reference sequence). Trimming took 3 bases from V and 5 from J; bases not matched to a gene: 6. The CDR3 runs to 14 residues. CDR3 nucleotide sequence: TGCGCCAGCAGTGACGGCGGGAGAGTGGAGACCCAGTACTTC. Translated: CASSDGGRVETQYF.

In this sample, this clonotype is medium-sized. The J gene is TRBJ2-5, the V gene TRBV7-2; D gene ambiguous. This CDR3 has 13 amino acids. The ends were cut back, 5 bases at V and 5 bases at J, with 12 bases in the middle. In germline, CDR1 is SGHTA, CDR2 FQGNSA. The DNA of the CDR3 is TGTGCCAGCAGCATCTGGTCCCGGGAGACCCAGTACTTC. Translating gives CASSIWSRETQYF.

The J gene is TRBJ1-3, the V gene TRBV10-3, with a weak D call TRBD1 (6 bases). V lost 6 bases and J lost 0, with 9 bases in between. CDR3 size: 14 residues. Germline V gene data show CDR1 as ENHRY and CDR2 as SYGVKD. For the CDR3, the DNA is TGTGCCATCAGGACAGGACGCTCTGGAAACACCATATATTTT. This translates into CAIRTGRSGNTIYF.

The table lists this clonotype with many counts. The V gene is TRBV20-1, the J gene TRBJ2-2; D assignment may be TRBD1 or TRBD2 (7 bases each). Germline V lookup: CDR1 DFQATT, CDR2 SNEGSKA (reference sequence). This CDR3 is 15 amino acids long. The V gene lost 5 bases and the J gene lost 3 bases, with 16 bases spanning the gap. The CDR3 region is CSARTGGGDTGELFF. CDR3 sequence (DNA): TGCAGTGCTCGGACAGGTGGGGGGGACACCGGGGAGCTGTTTTTT.

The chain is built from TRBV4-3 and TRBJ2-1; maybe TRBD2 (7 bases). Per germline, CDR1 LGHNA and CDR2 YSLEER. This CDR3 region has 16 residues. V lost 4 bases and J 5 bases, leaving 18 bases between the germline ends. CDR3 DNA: TGCGCCAGCAGCCCGGGGGCTAGCGGCCAAGACAATGAGCAGTTCTTC. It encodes CASSPGASGQDNEQFF.

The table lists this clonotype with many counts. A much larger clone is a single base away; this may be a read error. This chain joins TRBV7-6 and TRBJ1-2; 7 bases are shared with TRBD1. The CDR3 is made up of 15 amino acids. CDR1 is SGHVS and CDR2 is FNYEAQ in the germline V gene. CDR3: CASSLSPDRDYGYPF. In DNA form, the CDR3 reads TGTGCCAGCAGCTTATCGCCCGACAGGGACTATGGCTACCCCTTC.

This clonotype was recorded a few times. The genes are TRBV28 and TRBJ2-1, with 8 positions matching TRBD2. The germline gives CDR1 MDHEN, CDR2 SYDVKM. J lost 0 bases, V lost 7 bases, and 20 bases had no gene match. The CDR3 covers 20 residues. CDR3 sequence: CASTQTPGLESFGSYNEQFF. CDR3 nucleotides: TGTGCCAGCACTCAAACACCGGGACTAGAATCTTTTGGCTCCTACAATGAGCAGTTCTTC.